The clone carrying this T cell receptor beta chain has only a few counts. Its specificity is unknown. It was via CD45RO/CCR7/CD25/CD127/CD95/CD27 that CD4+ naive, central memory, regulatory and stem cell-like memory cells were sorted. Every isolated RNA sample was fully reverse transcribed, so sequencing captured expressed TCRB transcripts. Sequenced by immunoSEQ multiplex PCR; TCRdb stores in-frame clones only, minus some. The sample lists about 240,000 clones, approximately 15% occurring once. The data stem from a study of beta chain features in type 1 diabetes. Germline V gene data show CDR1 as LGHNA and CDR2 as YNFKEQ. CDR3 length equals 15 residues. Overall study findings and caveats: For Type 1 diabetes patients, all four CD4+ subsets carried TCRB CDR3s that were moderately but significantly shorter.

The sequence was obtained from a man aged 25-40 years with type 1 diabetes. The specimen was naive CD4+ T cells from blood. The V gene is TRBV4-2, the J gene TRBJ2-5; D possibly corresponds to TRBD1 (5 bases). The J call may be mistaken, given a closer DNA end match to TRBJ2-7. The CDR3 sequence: CASSQGFQGSYEQYF. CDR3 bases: TGTGCCAGCAGCCAGGGTTTCCAGGGTTCCTACGAGCAGTACTTC.